Described below is a single T cell receptor beta chain sequence and its context. This sample is part of a study of blood T cell repertoires in COVID-19. Overall study: There were acute and convalescent COVID-19 samples, and they came from the United States, Italy and Spain. PBMCs, B-cell-depleted T cells, or T cells were the source of the cDNA or gDNA that made up the material.

Authors' methods: The assay estimated nucleated cells by amplifying reference gene primers. Some clones are missing from TCRdb's copy, which holds only in-frame ones; the method was immunoSEQ multiplex PCR. V, J and clone size are those of that table, while D and trimming were read from the DNA. Of 200,000 to 300,000 clones listed, approximately 83% are singletons. The CDR3 contains 13 residues. After removal of 9 bases from V and 1 base from J, the junction contained 4 bases not matched to a gene. Per germline, CDR1 LGHDT and CDR2 YNNKEL (reference sequence). This sequence originates from a human donor in a cohort sampled during active COVID-19. The V gene is TRBV3-1 (or the pseudogene TRBV3-2), the J gene TRBJ2-5, with 8 bases lining up with TRBD1. Source material: peripheral blood. CDR3 loop: CASQQGVQETQYF. CDR3 bases: TGTGCCAGTCAACAGGGGGTCCAAGAGACCCAGTACTTC.